This TCR beta chain was sequenced in a study of T cell responses to AZD1222 COVID-19 vaccine. Study information: Pooled together were second doses at about 4 or about 12 weeks.

Some clones are missing from TCRdb's copy, which holds only in-frame ones; the method was immunoSEQ multiplex PCR. The table has approximately 60,000 clones, 86% seen once. With 10 bases clipped from V and 7 bases from J, the junction kept 8 bases outside the gene matches. CDR1 MNHEY and CDR2 SVGAGI come from the germline V gene. The CDR3 extends over 13 amino acids. Study results and caveats: In a largely white British group with more females than males, clonal diversity was possibly underestimated. After the peak T cell response, and only then, were repertoires sampled. Reports say nearly half of spike-specific TCRs go after unmutated variant regions.

Concerning this clone: Its matching antigen is unknown.

This specimen consisted of peripheral blood, obtained on day 0 of AZD1222 vaccination. V is TRBV6-5 and J is TRBJ1-5; TRBD1 aligns across 9 bases. This sequence was found in an adult in good health. The CDR3 loop is CATLTGGLQPQHF. The CDR3 DNA reads TGTGCCACCTTAACAGGGGGCCTGCAGCCCCAGCATTTT.